One sample yielded the 26 T cell receptor beta chains listed below, sequenced in a study of T cell repertoires in cytomegalovirus infection. These receptors' antigens are unknown. TCRdb reprocessed the reads via MiXCR and lists one record per CDR3 protein. The sample records more than 35,000 distinct CDR3 sequences, roughly 54% being singletons. The sample in question was CD8+ T cells from cultured PBMCs, obtained from culture after CMV antigen stimulation. Every receptor here comes from a human donor in good health (CMV status not recorded). Some clones in this sample may be carry-over from other donors' samples.

J is TRBJ1-5 and V is TRBV6-2 or TRBV6-3, with 11 bases fitting TRBD1. Germline CDR1 and CDR2: MNHEY and SVGEGT. The CDR3 contains 16 residues. Unmatched junction bases numbered 9, after V lost 6 bases and J lost 5 bases. The CDR3 spells CASRSRTGGFHQPQHF. The DNA for the CDR3 is TGTGCCAGCAGAAGCCGGACAGGGGGCTTTCATCAGCCCCAGCATTTT.

The chain couples TRBV10-3 to TRBJ1-1, with D perhaps TRBD1 (5 bases). The CDR3 covers 13 residues. Germline V lookup: CDR1 ENHRY, CDR2 SYGVKD. V was cut by 10 bases and J by 5 bases, with 17 bases left in between. DNA of the CDR3: TGTGCCACGTGGGGGGGGGTTCGAACTGAAGCTTTCTTT. This gives the protein CATWGGVRTEAFF.

The chain carries TRBV7-9 and TRBJ2-3; TRBD1 agrees at 9 bases. Germline CDR1 is SEHNR and CDR2 is FQNEAQ (reference sequence). The CDR3 spans 16 residues. With V trimmed by 0 bases and J by 4 bases, 5 bases remained unmatched. Here the CDR3 DNA reads TGTGCCAGCAGCTTAGCCGGGACAGGGACCGCAGATACGCAGTATTTT. Its translation is CASSLAGTGTADTQYF. The full variable domain, with the rest looked up from reference TRBV7-9 and TRBJ2-3, is DTGVSQNPRHKITKRGQNVTFRCDPISEHNRLYWYRQTLGQGPEFLTYFQNEAQLEKSRLLSDRFSAERPKGSFSTLEIQRTEQGDSAMYLCASSLAGTGTADTQYFGPGTRLTVL.

The V call is TRBV19, the J call TRBJ2-5, with D perhaps TRBD1 (5 bases). CDR1 and CDR2 from the germline V gene are LNHDA and SQIVND (reference sequence). The CDR3 consists of 13 residues. Trimming left V 0 bases short and J 7 bases short, with 9 bases between. The CDR3 loop is CASSIEGAATQYF. CDR3 nucleotide sequence: TGTGCCAGTAGTATAGAAGGGGCGGCGACCCAGTACTTC. Based on the CDR3 plus reference TRBV19 and TRBJ2-5, the full variable domain is DGGITQSPKYLFRKEGQNVTLSCEQNLNHDAMYWYRQDPGQGLRLIYYSQIVNDFQKGDIAEGYSVSREKKESFPLTVTSAQKNPTAFYLCASSIEGAATQYFGPGTRLLVL.

The CDR3 bases are TGTGCCAGCAGCTTAAGGGCTCCAGACTCTAACTATGGCTACACCTTC. Encoded protein: CASSLRAPDSNYGYTF. The chain is built from TRBV7-2 and TRBJ1-2; D not certain. Germline CDR1 is SGHTA and CDR2 is FQGNSA. V lost 2 bases and J 0 bases, leaving 13 bases between the germline ends. The CDR3 is 16 residues long. Complete variable domain (other parts from reference TRBV7-2 and TRBJ1-2): GAGVSQSPSNKVTEKGKDVELRCDPISGHTALYWYRQSLGQGLEFLIYFQGNSAPDKSGLPSDRFSAERTGGSVSTLTIQRTQQEDSAVYLCASSLRAPDSNYGYTFGSGTRLTVV.

This clonotype has just a few counts. The chain has TRBV7-6 and TRBJ1-1, with D possibly TRBD1 on 5 matching bases. Deletions cut 5 bases from V and 5 bases from J, with 15 bases between. The germline CDR1 and CDR2 sequences are SGHVS and FNYEAQ. This CDR3 spans 14 amino acids. Here the CDR3 reads CASSPAGGETEAFF. CDR3 nucleotides: TGTGCCAGCAGCCCGGCGGGGGGAGAAACTGAAGCTTTCTTT.

The genes are TRBV27 and TRBJ2-5, with D perhaps TRBD2 (6 bases). The CDR3 loop spans 15 amino acids. Trimming took 5 bases from V and 5 from J, leaving 18 bases between them. Germline V gene lookup returns CDR1 MNHEY and CDR2 SMNVEV (reference sequence). The CDR3 loop reads CASSPQAGRRETQYF. In nucleotides, the CDR3 is TGTGCCAGCAGTCCCCAAGCGGGTAGAAGGGAGACCCAGTACTTC.

This clonotype appeared many times. The chain links TRBV7-9 to TRBJ1-6, with TRBD1 as a possible D gene (5 bases). This CDR3 region has 14 residues. Germline CDR1 and CDR2: SEHNR and FQNEAQ (reference sequence). Trimming left V 6 bases short and J 5 bases short, with 11 bases between. CDR3 DNA sequence: TGTGCCAGCAGGGGGGAAGGGCATAATTCACCCCTCCACTTT. Its translation is CASRGEGHNSPLHF.

The V call is TRBV7-8, the J call TRBJ2-3, with 14 bases aligning to TRBD2. The CDR3 has 18 amino acids. Losses at the gene ends were 5 bases for V and 2 bases for J; bases not matched to a gene: 9. The germline CDR1 and CDR2 sequences are SGHVS and FQNEAQ. The CDR3 sequence is CASSLRTSGRPFTDTQYF. In nucleotides, the CDR3 is TGTGCCAGCAGCCTAAGGACTAGCGGGAGGCCCTTCACAGATACGCAGTATTTT.

Remarks on this clonotype: The junction differs from germline at one of its ends, possibly a read error. The chain combines TRBV7-6 with TRBJ2-7; 10 nucleotides line up with TRBD1. The germline gives CDR1 SGHVS, CDR2 FNYEAQ. The CDR3 is 15 amino acids. CDR3 nucleotide sequence: TGTGCTAGCAGTGACCGCGACAGGGGGCTCTACGAGCAGTACTTC. This translates into CASSDRDRGLYEQYF.

The chain is built from TRBV7-9 and TRBJ2-2, with 8 bases lining up with TRBD2. The germline V gene encodes CDR1 SEHNR and CDR2 FQNEAQ (reference sequence). The CDR3 spans 14 residues. V was pared by 8 bases and J by 4 bases, with 6 bases of the junction left unmatched. The CDR3 region is CASRRGGATGELFF. The CDR3 DNA sequence: TGTGCCAGCCGCCGGGGGGGCGCCACCGGGGAGCTGTTTTTT. The full variable domain, its missing parts supplied by reference TRBV7-9 and TRBJ2-2, is DTGVSQNPRHKITKRGQNVTFRCDPISEHNRLYWYRQTLGQGPEFLTYFQNEAQLEKSRLLSDRFSAERPKGSFSTLEIQRTEQGDSAMYLCASRRGGATGELFFGEGSRLTVL.

The chain carries TRBV25-1 and TRBJ2-5, with D hard to call. The V end lost 2 bases, the J end lost 2 bases, and 18 bases lay between the germline ends. Germline V gene lookup returns CDR1 MGHDK and CDR2 SYGVNS. This CDR3 region has 17 residues. For the CDR3, the DNA is TGTGCCAGCAGTGAAAGGGAAGGTCGGTCCGTACAAGAGACCCAGTACTTC. Translation: CASSEREGRSVQETQYF.

CDR3 protein: CASSLGPVGSGEKLFF. The CDR3 DNA reads as TGTGCCAGCAGCTTAGGACCCGTGGGGAGTGGCGAAAAACTGTTTTTT. V and J are TRBV11-2 and TRBJ1-4; D is unclear. This CDR3 region has 16 residues. Per germline, CDR1 SGHAT and CDR2 FQNNGV. Trimming shortened V by 1 base and J by 8 bases, and 17 bases separated the two germline ends.

J is TRBJ2-5 and V is TRBV4-1; 8 bases match TRBD2. The CDR3 runs 17 residues. The V segment lost 0 bases and the J segment 2 bases; nucleotides outside the gene matches: 8. From germline, CDR1 is MGHRA and CDR2 YSYEKL. The CDR3: CASSQDGRGDPQETQYF. The DNA of the CDR3 is TGCGCCAGCAGCCAAGACGGGAGGGGAGACCCGCAAGAGACCCAGTACTTC.

The chain links TRBV12-5 to TRBJ1-1; 7 bases match TRBD1. V shed 6 bases and J 0 bases; nucleotides not matched to a gene: 7. The CDR3 consists of 15 residues. Germline CDR1 is LGHNT and CDR2 is FRNRAP. The CDR3 DNA reads as TGTGCTAGTGGCCCCTACAGGGGAGTGAACACTGAAGCTTTCTTT. This sequence encodes CASGPYRGVNTEAFF.

The gene calls are TRBV7-2 and TRBJ2-1, with D possibly being TRBD1 or TRBD2 (5 bases each). V lost 2 bases and J lost 6, with 20 bases in between. Germline V gene sequence: CDR1 SGHTA, CDR2 FQGNSA. This CDR3 is 17 amino acids long. The CDR3 here is CASSLFSLFYGGNEQFF. DNA of the CDR3: TGTGCCAGCAGCTTATTTTCCCTATTCTATGGGGGCAATGAGCAGTTCTTC.

The J gene is TRBJ1-1, the V gene TRBV7-9; D is unclear. V gave up 3 bases and J gave up 2 bases, with 4 bases separating them. CDR3 length equals 12 residues. The germline V gene has CDR1 SEHNR and CDR2 FQNEAQ (reference sequence). The CDR3 loop reads CASSFSNTEAFF. CDR3 nucleotides: TGTGCCAGCAGCTTTTCCAACACTGAAGCTTTCTTT. Full variable domain (remainder filled in from reference TRBV7-9 and TRBJ1-1): DTGVSQNPRHKITKRGQNVTFRCDPISEHNRLYWYRQTLGQGPEFLTYFQNEAQLEKSRLLSDRFSAERPKGSFSTLEIQRTEQGDSAMYLCASSFSNTEAFFGQGTRLTVV.

This clonotype turned up a few times. This chain joins TRBV19 and TRBJ1-5, with D possibly TRBD1 on 6 matching bases. V lost 4 bases and J 0 bases, leaving 13 bases between the germline ends. The CDR3 extends over 16 amino acids. CDR1 and CDR2 from the germline V gene are LNHDA and SQIVND (reference sequence). The CDR3 nucleotides are TGTGCCAGTAGTACTGGACAGACCCTTAGCAATCAGCCCCAGCATTTT. Its translation is CASSTGQTLSNQPQHF.

This chain's CDR3 is CASTRGGSVSYEQYF. DNA for the CDR3: TGTGCCAGCACCCGAGGGGGTAGCGTCTCCTACGAGCAGTACTTC. The chain recombines TRBV28 with TRBJ2-7; maybe TRBD1 (6 bases). The CDR3 is 15 residues long. The germline V and J ends were trimmed by 7 bases and 0 bases, with 16 bases remaining between them. Germline assignment: CDR1 MDHEN and CDR2 SYDVKM. Full variable domain (rest looked up from reference TRBV28 and TRBJ2-7): DVKVTQSSRYLVKRTGEKVFLECVQDMDHENMFWYRQDPGLGLRLIYFSYDVKMKEKGDIPEGYSVSREKKERFSLILESASTNQTSMYLCASTRGGSVSYEQYFGPGTRLTVT.

This chain links TRBV7-6 with TRBJ2-3; 9 bases line up with TRBD1. This CDR3 comprises 18 residues. Germline V gives CDR1 SGHVS, CDR2 FNYEAQ. V shed 3 bases, J shed 2 bases, and the junction held 12 bases outside the gene matches. CDR3 region: CASSFSLGDRAHTDTQYF. CDR3 in DNA: TGTGCCAGCAGCTTTAGCCTAGGGGACAGGGCACACACAGATACGCAGTATTTT.

This clonotype appeared a few times. This chain connects TRBV7-8 to TRBJ1-5, with a tentative D call TRBD1 (5 bases). The CDR3 length is 17 residues. Germline loops: CDR1 SGHVS, CDR2 FQNEAQ. The V end was cut by 1 base, the J end by 4 bases, with 17 bases between. CDR3 coding DNA: TGTGCCAGCAGCTTAGGGGGGATGGGGCCCAAGAATCAGCCCCAGCATTTT. Encoded protein: CASSLGGMGPKNQPQHF. Based on the CDR3 plus reference TRBV7-8 and TRBJ1-5, the full variable domain is GAGVSQSPRYKVAKRGQDVALRCDPISGHVSLFWYQQALGQGPEFLTYFQNEAQLDKSGLPSDRFFAERPEGSVSTLKIQRTQQEDSAVYLCASSLGGMGPKNQPQHFGDGTRLSIL.

V and J are TRBV7-3 and TRBJ1-1; no firm D call. CDR1 SGHTA and CDR2 FQGTGA come from the germline V gene. The CDR3 has 15 amino acids. The germline V and J ends were trimmed by 2 bases and 4 bases, with 14 bases remaining between them. The CDR3 reads CASSLVGGWGTEAFF. The CDR3 DNA reads as TGTGCCAGCAGCTTAGTAGGAGGGTGGGGCACTGAAGCTTTCTTT.

The rearrangement links TRBV6-8 to TRBJ1-1; D is ambiguous. This CDR3 region has 14 residues. Germline CDR1 and CDR2: MNHGY and SAAAGT. The V and J ends lost 0 bases and 0 bases respectively, with 5 bases between them. The CDR3 coding sequence is TGTGCCAGCAGTTACTCGGGTCTGAACACTGAAGCTTTCTTT. This codes for CASSYSGLNTEAFF.

V and J are TRBV7-8 and TRBJ1-2; TRBD1 is a possible D gene (6 bases). Trimming cost V 3 bases and J 4 bases, with 24 bases left between them. CDR1 is SGHVS, CDR2 FQNEAQ, per germline. CDR3 length equals 18 residues. DNA for the CDR3: TGTGCCAGCAGCTTGAACCCGGGACAAGCGAAGGGCGCCTATGGCTACACCTTC. Translating it yields CASSLNPGQAKGAYGYTF.

This clonotype was counted ten times or more. The rearrangement joins TRBV7-2 to TRBJ2-1; the match to TRBD2 covers 10 bases. Trimming removed 2 bases from V and 3 bases from J; junction bases left unmatched: 4. Germline CDR1 SGHTA, CDR2 FQGNSA. This CDR3 has 16 residues. CDR3 in DNA: TGTGCCAGCAGCTTATTCGGACTAGCGGACTACAATGAGCAGTTCTTC. Translating gives CASSLFGLADYNEQFF. The variable domain in full, completed from reference TRBV7-2 and TRBJ2-1, reads GAGVSQSPSNKVTEKGKDVELRCDPISGHTALYWYRQSLGQGLEFLIYFQGNSAPDKSGLPSDRFSAERTGGSVSTLTIQRTQQEDSAVYLCASSLFGLADYNEQFFGPGTRLTVL.

The rearrangement links TRBV7-6 to TRBJ2-3, with TRBD1 matching 8 bases. Germline V lookup: CDR1 SGHVS, CDR2 FNYEAQ. There are 14 residues in the CDR3. Germline trimming cut 5 bases from V and 4 bases from J; bases unmatched to any gene: 5. The chain's CDR3 is CASSERTGPDTQYF. The CDR3 coding sequence is TGTGCCAGCAGCGAGCGGACAGGGCCAGATACGCAGTATTTT.